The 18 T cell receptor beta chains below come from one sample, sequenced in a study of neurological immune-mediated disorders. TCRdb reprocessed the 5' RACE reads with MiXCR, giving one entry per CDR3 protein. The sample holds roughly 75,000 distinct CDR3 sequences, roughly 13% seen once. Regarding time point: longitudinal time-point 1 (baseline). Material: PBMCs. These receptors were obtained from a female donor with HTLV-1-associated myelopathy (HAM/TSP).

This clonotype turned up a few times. The CDR3 sequence: CASSERLTSTDTQYF. The CDR3 DNA reads TGTGCCAGCAGTGAGAGGCTGACTAGCACAGATACGCAGTATTTT. The J gene is TRBJ2-3, the V gene TRBV2; no clear D gene. V lost 3 bases and J lost 0, with 10 bases in between. This CDR3 has 15 amino acids. CDR1 and CDR2 from the germline V gene are SNHLY and FYNNEI.

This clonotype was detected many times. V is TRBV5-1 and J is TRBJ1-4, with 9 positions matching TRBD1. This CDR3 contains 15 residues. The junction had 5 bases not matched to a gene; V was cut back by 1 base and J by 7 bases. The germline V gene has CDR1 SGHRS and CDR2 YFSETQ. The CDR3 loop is CASSLTGGLGEKLFF. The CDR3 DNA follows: TGCGCCAGCAGCTTGACAGGGGGCCTAGGTGAAAAACTGTTTTTT.

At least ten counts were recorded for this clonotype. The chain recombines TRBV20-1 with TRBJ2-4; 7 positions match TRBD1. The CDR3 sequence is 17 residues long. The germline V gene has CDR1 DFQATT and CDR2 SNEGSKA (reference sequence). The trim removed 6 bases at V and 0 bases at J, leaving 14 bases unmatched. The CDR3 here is CSAVDLGQALAKNIQYF. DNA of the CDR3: TGCAGTGCCGTCGACCTAGGACAGGCCTTAGCCAAAAACATTCAGTACTTC.

CDR3 amino acids: CSALPLARGYPTDTQYF. CDR3 DNA: TGCAGTGCCTTACCCCTAGCGCGGGGGTATCCCACAGATACGCAGTATTTT. The chain joins TRBV20-1 to TRBJ2-3; 7 nucleotides agree with TRBD2. The J segment lost 2 bases and the V segment lost 6 bases, leaving 17 bases of the junction unmatched. Germline V CDR1 and CDR2: DFQATT, SNEGSKA (reference sequence). This CDR3 comprises 17 residues.

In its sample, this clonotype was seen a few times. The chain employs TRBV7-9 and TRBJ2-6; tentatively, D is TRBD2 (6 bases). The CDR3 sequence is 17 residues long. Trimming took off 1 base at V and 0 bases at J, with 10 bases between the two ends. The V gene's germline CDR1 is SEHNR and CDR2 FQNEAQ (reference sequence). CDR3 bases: TGTGCCAGCAGCTTAGGTCAGGGAGGCTCTGGGGCCAACGTCCTGACTTTC. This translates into CASSLGQGGSGANVLTF.

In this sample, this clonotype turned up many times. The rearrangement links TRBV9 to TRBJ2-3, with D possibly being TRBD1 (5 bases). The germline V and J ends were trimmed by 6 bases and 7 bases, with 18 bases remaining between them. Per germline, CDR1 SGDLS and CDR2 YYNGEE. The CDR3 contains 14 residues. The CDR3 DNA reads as TGTGCCAGCAAGCCTGCCCCAGACAGACATACGCAGTATTTT. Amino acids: CASKPAPDRHTQYF.

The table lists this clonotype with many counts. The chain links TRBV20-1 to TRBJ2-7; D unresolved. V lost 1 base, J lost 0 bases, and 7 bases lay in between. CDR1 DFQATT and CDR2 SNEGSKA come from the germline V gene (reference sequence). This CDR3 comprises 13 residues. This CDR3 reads CSARGTASYEQYF. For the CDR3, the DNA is TGCAGTGCTAGAGGGACGGCCTCCTACGAGCAGTACTTC.

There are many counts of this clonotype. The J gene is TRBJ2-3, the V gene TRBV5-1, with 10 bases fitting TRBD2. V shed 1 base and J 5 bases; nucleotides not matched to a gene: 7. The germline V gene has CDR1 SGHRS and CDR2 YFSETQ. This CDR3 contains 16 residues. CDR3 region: CASSLISGGAGDTQYF. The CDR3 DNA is TGCGCCAGCAGCTTGATAAGCGGGGGGGCGGGAGATACGCAGTATTTT. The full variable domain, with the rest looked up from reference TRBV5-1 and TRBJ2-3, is KAGVTQTPRYLIKTRGQQVTLSCSPISGHRSVSWYQQTPGQGLQFLFEYFSETQRNKGNFPGRFSGRQFSNSRSEMNVSTLELGDSALYLCASSLISGGAGDTQYFGPGTRLTVL.

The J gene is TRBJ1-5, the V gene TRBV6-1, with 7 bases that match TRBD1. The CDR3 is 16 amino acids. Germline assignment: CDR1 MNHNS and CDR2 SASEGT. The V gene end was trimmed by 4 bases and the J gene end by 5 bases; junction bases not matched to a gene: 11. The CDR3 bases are TGTGCCAGCAGTGCCCCACGAGGGACAGCCGATCAGCCCCAGCATTTT. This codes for CASSAPRGTADQPQHF.

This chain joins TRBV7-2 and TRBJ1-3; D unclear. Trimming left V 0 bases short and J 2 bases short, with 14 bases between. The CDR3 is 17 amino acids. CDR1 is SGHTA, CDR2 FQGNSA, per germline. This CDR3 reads CASSLAHSGVTGNTIYF. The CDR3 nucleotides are TGTGCCAGCAGCTTAGCGCATTCCGGGGTTACTGGAAACACCATATATTTT.

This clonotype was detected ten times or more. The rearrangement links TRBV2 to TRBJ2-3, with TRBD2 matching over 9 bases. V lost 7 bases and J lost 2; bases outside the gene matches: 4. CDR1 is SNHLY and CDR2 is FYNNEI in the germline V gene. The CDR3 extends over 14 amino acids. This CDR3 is CASTSGGNTDTQYF. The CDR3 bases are TGTGCCAGCACCAGCGGGGGGAACACAGATACGCAGTATTTT.

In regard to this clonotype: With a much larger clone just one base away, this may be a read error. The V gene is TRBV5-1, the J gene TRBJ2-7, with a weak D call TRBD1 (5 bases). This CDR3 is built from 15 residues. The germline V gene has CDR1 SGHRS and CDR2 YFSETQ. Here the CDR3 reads CTSSLEPGNAYEQYF. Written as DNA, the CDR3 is TGCACCAGCAGCTTGGAACCAGGGAACGCCTACGAGCAGTACTTC.

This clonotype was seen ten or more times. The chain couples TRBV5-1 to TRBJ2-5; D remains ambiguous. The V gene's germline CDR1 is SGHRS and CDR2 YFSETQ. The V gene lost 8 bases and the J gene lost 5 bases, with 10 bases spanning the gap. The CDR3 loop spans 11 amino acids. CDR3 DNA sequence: TGCGCCAGTCGAGCTAGGGAGACCCAGTACTTC. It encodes CASRARETQYF.

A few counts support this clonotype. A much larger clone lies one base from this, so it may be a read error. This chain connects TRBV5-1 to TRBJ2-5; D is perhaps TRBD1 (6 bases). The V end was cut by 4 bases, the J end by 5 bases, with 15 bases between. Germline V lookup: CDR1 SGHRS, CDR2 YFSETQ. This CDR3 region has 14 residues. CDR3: CASSPGHGGETQYF. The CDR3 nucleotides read TGCGCCAGCAGCCCAGGACATGGGGGCGAGACCCAGTACTTC. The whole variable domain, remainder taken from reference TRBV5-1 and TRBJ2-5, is KAGVTQTPRYLIKTRGQQVTLSCSPISGHRSVSWYQQTPGQGLQFLFEYFSETQRNKGNFPGRFSGRQFSNSRSEMNVSTLELGDSALYLCASSPGHGGETQYFGPGTRLLVL.

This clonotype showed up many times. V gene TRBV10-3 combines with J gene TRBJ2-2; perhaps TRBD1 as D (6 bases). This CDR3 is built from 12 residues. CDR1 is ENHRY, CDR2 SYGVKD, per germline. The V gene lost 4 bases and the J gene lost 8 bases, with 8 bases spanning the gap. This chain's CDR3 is CAISVGTGELFF. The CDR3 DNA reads TGTGCCATCAGTGTTGGGACAGGGGAGCTGTTTTTT.

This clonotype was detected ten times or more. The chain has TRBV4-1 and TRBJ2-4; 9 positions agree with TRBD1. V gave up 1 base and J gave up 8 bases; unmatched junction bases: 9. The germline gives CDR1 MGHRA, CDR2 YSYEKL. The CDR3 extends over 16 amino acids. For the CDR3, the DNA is TGCGCCAGCAGCCAAGCGGGACAGGGCCTACGGGACATTCAGTACTTC. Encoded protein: CASSQAGQGLRDIQYF.

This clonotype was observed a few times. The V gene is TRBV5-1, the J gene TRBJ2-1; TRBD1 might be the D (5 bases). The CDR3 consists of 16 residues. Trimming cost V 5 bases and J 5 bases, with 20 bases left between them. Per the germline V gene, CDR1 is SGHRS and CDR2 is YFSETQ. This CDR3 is CASRPVATALNNEQFF. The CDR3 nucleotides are TGCGCCAGCAGACCGGTCGCGACAGCGCTCAACAATGAGCAGTTCTTC.

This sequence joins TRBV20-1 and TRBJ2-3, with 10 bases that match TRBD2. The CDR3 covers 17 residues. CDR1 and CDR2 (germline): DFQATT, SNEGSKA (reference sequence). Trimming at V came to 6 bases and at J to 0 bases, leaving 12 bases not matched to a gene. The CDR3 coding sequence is TGCAGTGCCGGAGGTGTAGCGGGGGGTTCTAGCACAGATACGCAGTATTTT. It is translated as CSAGGVAGGSSTDTQYF.